This entry features one TCR beta chain sequence. RNA amounts of about 0.5 to 1 ug underwent reverse transcription with random hexamers. TCR beta CDR3 was amplified by immunoSEQ multiplex PCR. This amplification extended across 54 Vbeta and 13 Jbeta segments. TCRdb passed the immunoSEQ multiplex PCR reads through MiXCR, listing each CDR3 protein once. The table shows 150,000 to 200,000 distinct CDR3 sequences, with approximately 93% occurring only once. The data stem from a study of CD8 T cells in Susac syndrome. This CDR3 has 14 residues. With 5 bases clipped from V and 5 bases from J, the junction kept 8 bases outside the gene matches. Germline assignment: CDR1 MGHDK and CDR2 SYGVNS.

V is TRBV25-1 and J is TRBJ2-5; 7 bases fit TRBD2. Material for sequencing was CD4+ T cells from PBMCs. The clonotype was recovered from a human donor with multiple sclerosis. CDR3 DNA sequence: TGTGCCAGCAGTCCCCCCGGGGGAGGGGAGACCCAGTACTTC. This translates into CASSPPGGGETQYF.